This is a list of T cell receptor beta chains from one sample in a study of blood T cell repertoires in COVID-19. Data came from immunoSEQ multiplex PCR; TCRdb stores just in-frame clones and leaves some out. The sample lists under 200,000 clones, about 93% seen once, with around 0.5% in the top ten. Sequencing was carried out using peripheral blood. The receptors shown here come from a man in his fifties or sixties with acute or convalescent COVID-19. Both conserved end residues are part of each CDR3. Fields, in order: clone size, D gene, V gene, J gene, CDR3 protein, CDR3 DNA. A D gene is named only where the DNA matches it firmly. Size is stated for part of the rows, as once, few or many counts, or as a class when the clone is expanded.

>.|.|TRBV10-3|TRBJ2-2
CAISVRDTGELFF
TGTGCCATCTCTGTCAGGGACACCGGGGAGCTGTTTTTT
>.|TRBD2|TRBV28|TRBJ2-1
CASSPYTSGRAFLGDEQFF
TGTGCCAGCAGTCCATATACTAGCGGGAGGGCCTTTTTGGGGGATGAGCAGTTCTTC
>.|TRBD2|TRBV30|TRBJ2-5
CAWSRASGGAGTQYF
TGTGCCTGGAGTAGGGCTAGCGGGGGGGCAGGGACCCAGTACTTC
>.|.|TRBV11-3|TRBJ2-7
CASSLQLGSEQYF
TGTGCCAGCAGCTTACAACTAGGTAGCGAGCAGTACTTC
>.|TRBD1|TRBV7-2|TRBJ1-4
CASSPDRGDEKLFF
TGTGCCAGCAGCCCGGACAGGGGGGATGAAAAACTGTTTTTT
>.|.|TRBV4-1|TRBJ1-6
CASSQDSYRNSPLHF
TGCGCCAGCAGCCAAGATTCGTACAGAAATTCACCCCTCCACTTT
>.|.|TRBV5-4|TRBJ2-5
CASSLSRDEETQYF
TGTGCCAGCAGCTTGTCGCGGGACGAAGAGACCCAGTACTTC
>.|.|TRBV28|TRBJ1-1
CASSLGGRSTEAFF
TGTGCCAGCAGTTTAGGGGGCCGGAGCACTGAAGCTTTCTTT
>.|.|TRBV6-2/TRBV6-3|TRBJ1-2
CASSKRSRTANLNYGYTF
TGTGCCAGCAGTAAACGGAGTCGGACAGCTAACCTTAACTATGGCTACACCTTC
>.|.|TRBV7-9|TRBJ1-1
CASSLGAGTEAFF
TGTGCCAGCAGCTTAGGTGCAGGGACTGAAGCTTTCTTT
>few|.|TRBV28|TRBJ1-1
CASSLQTEAFF
TGTGCCAGCAGCCTCCAGACTGAAGCTTTCTTT
>.|.|TRBV4-1|TRBJ2-2
CASSQDPRTGREYGELFF
TGCGCCAGCAGCCAAGATCCTAGGACAGGGAGGGAGTACGGGGAGCTGTTTTTT
>once|.|TRBV19|TRBJ1-2
CASREDTGHGYTF
TGTGCCAGTAGGGAAGATACAGGTCATGGCTACACCTTC
>few|.|TRBV5-1|TRBJ1-6
CASSWGWTESSYNSPLHF
TGCGCCAGCAGCTGGGGGTGGACAGAGAGCTCCTATAATTCACCCCTCCACTTT
>once|.|TRBV3-1/TRBV3-2|TRBJ1-5
CASSTGQQLGNQPQHF
TGTGCCAGCAGCACAGGACAGCAACTTGGCAATCAGCCCCAGCATTTT
>.|TRBD1|TRBV3-1/TRBV3-2|TRBJ1-2
CASSQLTGKASNYGYTF
TGTGCCAGCAGCCAGTTGACAGGGAAAGCTTCTAACTATGGCTACACCTTC
>.|.|TRBV7-9|TRBJ2-2
CASSLDRVYYAGELFF
TGTGCCAGCAGCTTAGACAGGGTCTATTACGCCGGGGAGCTGTTTTTT
>.|.|TRBV29-1|TRBJ2-2
CSVTGSNTGELFF
TGCAGCGTGACAGGCTCGAACACCGGGGAGCTGTTTTTT
>.|TRBD1|TRBV27|TRBJ1-2
CASSRRDSPVYGYTF
TGTGCCAGCAGTCGACGGGACAGCCCTGTCTATGGCTACACCTTC
>.|TRBD1|TRBV5-6|TRBJ1-4
CASSLGDTGTGGEKLFF
TGTGCCAGCAGCTTGGGAGATACCGGGACAGGGGGTGAAAAACTGTTTTTT
>.|.|TRBV5-1|TRBJ2-3
CASSLERTSTDTQYF
TGCGCCAGCAGCTTGGAGCGCACTAGCACAGATACGCAGTATTTT
>.|TRBD2|TRBV7-8|TRBJ2-1
CASSSRVAGVDNEQFF
TGTGCCAGCAGCTCGAGGGTAGCGGGAGTTGACAATGAGCAGTTCTTC
>few|.|TRBV5-8|TRBJ1-5
CASSLWSGIGQPQHF
TGTGCCAGCAGCTTATGGTCAGGGATAGGTCAGCCCCAGCATTTT
>.|.|TRBV4-1|TRBJ2-1
CASSQKPLADYNEQFF
TGCGCCAGCAGCCAAAAACCGTTAGCGGACTACAATGAGCAGTTCTTC
>.|.|TRBV19|TRBJ1-2
CASSISGTGYTF
TGTGCCAGTAGTATATCGGGAACTGGCTACACCTTC
>once|TRBD1|TRBV7-9|TRBJ1-2
CASSLATGGLTWGYTF
TGTGCCAGCAGCTTAGCTACAGGGGGCCTAACCTGGGGCTACACCTTC
>.|.|TRBV20-1|TRBJ1-1
CSASPSVLNTEAFF
TGCAGTGCTAGTCCGTCAGTCCTGAACACTGAAGCTTTCTTT
>.|TRBD1|TRBV11-3|TRBJ2-1
CASSLNRGPYNEQFF
TGTGCCAGCAGCTTGAACAGGGGACCCTACAATGAGCAGTTCTTC
>.|.|TRBV28|TRBJ1-1
CASSQPSGNTEAFF
TGTGCCAGCAGCCAACCCTCGGGGAACACTGAAGCTTTCTTT
>.|.|TRBV7-2|TRBJ2-2
CASSATSRVDPGELFF
TGTGCCAGCAGCGCGACGTCTAGAGTGGATCCCGGGGAGCTGTTTTTT
>.|TRBD2|TRBV19|TRBJ2-2
CASSTSGGYLNTGELFF
TGTGCCAGTAGTACTAGCGGGGGTTACCTTAACACCGGGGAGCTGTTTTTT
>.|TRBD2|TRBV7-2|TRBJ2-7
CASSSSSGGYYEQYF
TGTGCCAGCAGCTCATCTAGCGGGGGATACTACGAGCAGTACTTC
>.|TRBD1|TRBV7-2|TRBJ1-5
CASSFQQGNQPQHF
TGTGCCAGCAGCTTTCAACAGGGGAATCAGCCCCAGCATTTT
>.|.|TRBV11-2|TRBJ1-4
CASSSTAGWGLTTNEKLFF
TGTGCCAGCAGTTCCACGGCCGGTTGGGGGCTCACAACTAATGAAAAACTGTTTTTT
>once|TRBD1|TRBV18|TRBJ2-7
CASSPWGQGASYEQYF
TGTGCCAGCTCACCATGGGGCCAGGGGGCATCCTACGAGCAGTACTTC